The sequence of this TCR beta chain was determined in a study of T cell repertoires in cytomegalovirus infection. The V gene end was trimmed by 3 bases and the J gene end by 0 bases; junction bases not matched to a gene: 8. Germline V gene lookup returns CDR1 SGHTA and CDR2 FQGNSA. The CDR3 runs 17 residues. Study outcomes and limitations: Summed frequency of shared TCR beta families picked out CMV carriers who also had the relevant HLA.

MiXCR, applied by TCRdb to the reads, yields one record per CDR3 protein. The sample holds approximately 250,000 distinct CDR3 sequences, 6% to 8% seen once. This clonotype showed up many times. Its antigen is still unknown. What was sequenced was PBMCs. This TCR came from a human donor in good health (CMV status not recorded). Some clones in this sample may be carry-over from other donors' samples. The chain recombines TRBV7-2 with TRBJ2-1; 7 nucleotides agree with TRBD2. The CDR3 DNA sequence: TGTGCCAGCAGCTTCACTGGGGGGGGGAGCTCCTACAATGAGCAGTTCTTC. Translated, it gives CASSFTGGGSSYNEQFF.